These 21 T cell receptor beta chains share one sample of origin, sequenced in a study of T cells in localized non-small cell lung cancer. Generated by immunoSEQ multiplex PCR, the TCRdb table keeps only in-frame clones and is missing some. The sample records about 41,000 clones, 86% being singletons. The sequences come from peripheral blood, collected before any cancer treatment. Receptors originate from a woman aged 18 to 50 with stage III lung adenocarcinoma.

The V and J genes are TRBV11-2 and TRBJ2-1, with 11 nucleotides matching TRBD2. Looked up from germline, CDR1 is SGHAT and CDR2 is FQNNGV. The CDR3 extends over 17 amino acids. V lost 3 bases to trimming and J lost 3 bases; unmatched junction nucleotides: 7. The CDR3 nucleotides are TGTGCCAGCAGCTTTAGGGCTAGCGGGGGGATCTACAATGAGCAGTTCTTC. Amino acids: CASSFRASGGIYNEQFF.

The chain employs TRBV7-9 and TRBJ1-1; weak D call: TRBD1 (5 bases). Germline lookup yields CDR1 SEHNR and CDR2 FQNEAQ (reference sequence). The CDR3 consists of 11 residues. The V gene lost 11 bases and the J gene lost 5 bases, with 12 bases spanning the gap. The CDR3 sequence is CASGFGTEAFF. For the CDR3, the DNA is TGTGCCTCAGGGTTTGGAACTGAAGCTTTCTTT.

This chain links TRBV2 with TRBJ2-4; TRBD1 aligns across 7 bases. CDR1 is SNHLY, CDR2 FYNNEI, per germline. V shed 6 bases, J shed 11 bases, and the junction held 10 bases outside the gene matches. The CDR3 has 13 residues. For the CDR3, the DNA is TGTGCCAGCAGCAGGAGCCTAGGGGGCTTTCAGTACTTC. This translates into CASSRSLGGFQYF.

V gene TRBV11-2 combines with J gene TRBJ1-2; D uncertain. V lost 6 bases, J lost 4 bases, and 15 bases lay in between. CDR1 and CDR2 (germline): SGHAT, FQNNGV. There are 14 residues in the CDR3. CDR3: CASRIAGSSYGYTF. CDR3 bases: TGTGCCAGCAGGATAGCAGGAAGCTCCTATGGCTACACCTTC.

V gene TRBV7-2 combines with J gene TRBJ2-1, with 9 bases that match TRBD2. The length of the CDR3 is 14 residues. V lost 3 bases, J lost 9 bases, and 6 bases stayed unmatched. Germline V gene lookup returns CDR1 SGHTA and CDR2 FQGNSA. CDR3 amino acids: CASSLVQAGGEQFF. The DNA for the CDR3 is TGTGCCAGCAGCTTGGTCCAAGCGGGGGGTGAGCAGTTCTTC. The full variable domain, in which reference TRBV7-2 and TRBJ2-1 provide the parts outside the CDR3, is GAGVSQSPSNKVTEKGKDVELRCDPISGHTALYWYRQSLGQGLEFLIYFQGNSAPDKSGLPSDRFSAERTGGSVSTLTIQRTQQEDSAVYLCASSLVQAGGEQFFGPGTRLTVL.

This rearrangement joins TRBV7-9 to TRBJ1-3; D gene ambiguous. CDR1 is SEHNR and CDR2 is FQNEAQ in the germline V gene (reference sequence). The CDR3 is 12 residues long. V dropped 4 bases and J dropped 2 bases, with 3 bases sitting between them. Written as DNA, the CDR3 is TGTGCCAGCAGCTCCACTGGAAACACCATATATTTT. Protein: CASSSTGNTIYF.

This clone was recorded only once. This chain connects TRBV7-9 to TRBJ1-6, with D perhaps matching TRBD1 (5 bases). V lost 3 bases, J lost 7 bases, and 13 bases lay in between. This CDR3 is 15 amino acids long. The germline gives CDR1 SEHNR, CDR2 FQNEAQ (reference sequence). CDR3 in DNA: TGTGCCAGCAGCTTGGGGACTGCAGGGAATTCACCCCTCCACTTT. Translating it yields CASSLGTAGNSPLHF.

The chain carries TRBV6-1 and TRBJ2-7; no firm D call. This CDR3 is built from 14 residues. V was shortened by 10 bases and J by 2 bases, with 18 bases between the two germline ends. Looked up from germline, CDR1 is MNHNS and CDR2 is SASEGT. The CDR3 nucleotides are TGTGCCACCTCTGACACCGAAGCCCCCTACGAGCAGTACTTC. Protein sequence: CATSDTEAPYEQYF.

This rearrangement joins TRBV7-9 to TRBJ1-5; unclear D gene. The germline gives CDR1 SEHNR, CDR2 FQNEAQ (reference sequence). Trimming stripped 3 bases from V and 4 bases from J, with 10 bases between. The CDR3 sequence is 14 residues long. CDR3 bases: TGTGCCAGCAGCTTCGGGGTGGGTAATCAGCCCCAGCATTTT. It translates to CASSFGVGNQPQHF.

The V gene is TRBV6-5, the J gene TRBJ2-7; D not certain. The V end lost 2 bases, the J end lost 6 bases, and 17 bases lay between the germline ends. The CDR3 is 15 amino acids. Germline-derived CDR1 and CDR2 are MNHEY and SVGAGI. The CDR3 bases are TGTGCCAGCAGTTACCAAACCCACCCTCGCAGCGAGCAGTACTTC. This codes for CASSYQTHPRSEQYF.

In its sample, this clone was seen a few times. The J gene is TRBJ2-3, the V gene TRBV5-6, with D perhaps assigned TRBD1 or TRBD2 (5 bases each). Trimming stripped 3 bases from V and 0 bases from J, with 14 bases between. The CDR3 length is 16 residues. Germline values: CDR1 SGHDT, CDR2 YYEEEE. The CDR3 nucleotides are TGTGCCAGCAGCTGGGGGTCGGGGATTAGCACAGATACGCAGTATTTT. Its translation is CASSWGSGISTDTQYF.

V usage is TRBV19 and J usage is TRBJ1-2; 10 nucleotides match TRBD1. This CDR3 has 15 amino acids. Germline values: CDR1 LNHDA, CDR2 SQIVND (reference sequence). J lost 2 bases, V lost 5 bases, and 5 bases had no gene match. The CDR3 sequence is CASSLETGGNYGYTF. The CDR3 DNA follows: TGTGCCAGTAGTCTCGAGACAGGGGGCAACTATGGCTACACCTTC.

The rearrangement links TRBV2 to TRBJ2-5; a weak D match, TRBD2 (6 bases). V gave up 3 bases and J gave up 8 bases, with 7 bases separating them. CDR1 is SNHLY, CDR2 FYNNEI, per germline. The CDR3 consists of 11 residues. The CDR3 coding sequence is TGTGCCAGCAGTGAGACTAGAACCCAGTACTTC. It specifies CASSETRTQYF.

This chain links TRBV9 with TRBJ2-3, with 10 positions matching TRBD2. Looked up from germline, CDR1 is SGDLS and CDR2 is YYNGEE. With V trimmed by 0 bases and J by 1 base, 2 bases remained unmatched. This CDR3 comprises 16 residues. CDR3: CASSVGLAGGTDTQYF. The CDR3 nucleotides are TGTGCCAGCAGCGTAGGCCTAGCGGGGGGCACAGATACGCAGTATTTT.

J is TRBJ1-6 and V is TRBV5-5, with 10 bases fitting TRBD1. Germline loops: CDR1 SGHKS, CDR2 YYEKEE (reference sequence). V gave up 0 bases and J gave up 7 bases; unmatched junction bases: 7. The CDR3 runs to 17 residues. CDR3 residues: CASSLAGTGVRNSPLHF. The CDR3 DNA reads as TGTGCCAGCAGCTTGGCCGGGACAGGGGTTCGCAATTCACCCCTCCACTTT.

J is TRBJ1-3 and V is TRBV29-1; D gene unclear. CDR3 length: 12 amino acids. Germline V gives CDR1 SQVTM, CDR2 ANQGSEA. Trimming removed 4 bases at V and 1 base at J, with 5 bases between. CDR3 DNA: TGCAGCGTTGTGGGGTCTGGAAACACCATATATTTT. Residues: CSVVGSGNTIYF.

The CDR3 DNA is TGTGCCAGTAGTTTGGGACAGGGGAATACCGGGGAGCTGTTTTTT. Its translation: CASSLGQGNTGELFF. The chain combines TRBV19 with TRBJ2-2; TRBD1 aligns across 10 bases. Germline V lookup: CDR1 LNHDA, CDR2 SQIVND (reference sequence). CDR3 length: 15 amino acids. The trim removed 5 bases at V and 5 bases at J, leaving 5 bases unmatched. Based on the CDR3 plus reference TRBV19 and TRBJ2-2, the full variable domain is DGGITQSPKYLFRKEGQNVTLSCEQNLNHDAMYWYRQDPGQGLRLIYYSQIVNDFQKGDIAEGYSVSREKKESFPLTVTSAQKNPTAFYLCASSLGQGNTGELFFGEGSRLTVL.

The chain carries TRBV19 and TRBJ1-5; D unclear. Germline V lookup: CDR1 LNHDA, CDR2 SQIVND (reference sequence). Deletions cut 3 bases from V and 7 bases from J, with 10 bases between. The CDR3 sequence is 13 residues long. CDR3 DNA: TGTGCCAGTAGTATCATACAGTTACAGCCCCAGCATTTT. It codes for CASSIIQLQPQHF.

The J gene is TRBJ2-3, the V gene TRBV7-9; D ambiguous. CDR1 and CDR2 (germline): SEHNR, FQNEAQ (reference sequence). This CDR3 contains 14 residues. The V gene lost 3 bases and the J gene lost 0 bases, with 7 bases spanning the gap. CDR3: CASSLKPSTDTQYF. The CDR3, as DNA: TGTGCCAGCAGCTTGAAACCTAGCACAGATACGCAGTATTTT.

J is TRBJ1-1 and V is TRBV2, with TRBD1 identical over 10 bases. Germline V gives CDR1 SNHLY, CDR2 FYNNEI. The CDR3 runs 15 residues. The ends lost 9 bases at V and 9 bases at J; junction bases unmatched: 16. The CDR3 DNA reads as TGTGCCAGAGATGAACCGGGACAGGGGTATGAGAAAGCTTTCTTT. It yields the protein CARDEPGQGYEKAFF.

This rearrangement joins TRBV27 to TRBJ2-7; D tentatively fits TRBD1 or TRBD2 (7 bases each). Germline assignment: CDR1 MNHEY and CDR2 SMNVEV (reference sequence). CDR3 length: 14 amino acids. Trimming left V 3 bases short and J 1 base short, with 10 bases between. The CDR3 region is CASSFRGGSYEQYF. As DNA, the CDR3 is TGTGCCAGCAGTTTCAGGGGGGGTTCCTACGAGCAGTACTTC.